Below are 30 T cell receptor beta chains sequenced from a single sample in a study of beta chain features in type 1 diabetes. Since all of the isolated RNA was reverse transcribed, expressed TCRB transcripts were what got sequenced. Assay used: immunoSEQ multiplex PCR; TCRdb lists only in-frame clones, some missing. This repertoire shows around 160,000 clones, roughly 50% found once; its top ten account for 0.35% to 0.5%. The material sequenced was Tregs from blood. Receptors originate from a man between 18 and 35 years old in good health.

The V and J genes are TRBV30 and TRBJ1-2, with D possibly TRBD1 on 5 matching bases. The CDR3 contains 15 residues. Trimming removed 0 bases at V and 4 bases at J, with 15 bases between. The germline V gene has CDR1 GTSNPN and CDR2 SVGIG (reference sequence). CDR3 amino acids: CAWSVLRAGSYGYTF. The CDR3 bases are TGTGCCTGGAGTGTACTACGCGCAGGGTCCTATGGCTACACCTTC.

In this sample, this clone turned up a few times. The gene calls are TRBV28 and TRBJ2-5; D ambiguous. V lost 5 bases and J lost 2, with 3 bases in between. This CDR3 has 11 residues. Germline CDR1 MDHEN, CDR2 SYDVKM. The CDR3 coding sequence is TGTGCCAGCAGTCGGCAAGAGACCCAGTACTTC. The encoded protein is CASSRQETQYF.

This clone was observed a few times. The gene calls are TRBV18 and TRBJ1-1; maybe TRBD1 (5 bases). CDR3 length equals 16 residues. V was clipped by 4 bases and J by 2 bases, with 17 bases between them. The V gene's germline CDR1 is KGHSH and CDR2 LQKENI. The CDR3 protein is CASSQNSQGVNTEAFF. The CDR3 DNA reads TGTGCCAGCTCACAGAATTCTCAGGGTGTCAACACTGAAGCTTTCTTT.

This chain connects TRBV2 to TRBJ2-3; 9 bases fit TRBD1. The trim removed 6 bases at V and 4 bases at J, leaving 5 bases unmatched. CDR3 length: 14 residues. Germline V gene lookup returns CDR1 SNHLY and CDR2 FYNNEI. The CDR3 DNA reads TGTGCCAGCAGGGGGACAGGGTTTTCAGATACGCAGTATTTT. It specifies CASRGTGFSDTQYF.

This chain connects TRBV5-1 to TRBJ2-3; 9 bases are a match to TRBD2. With V trimmed by 3 bases and J by 4 bases, 9 bases remained unmatched. This CDR3 is built from 16 residues. Per the germline V gene, CDR1 is SGHRS and CDR2 is YFSETQ. CDR3: CASSSLSGSRPDTQYF. CDR3 DNA: TGCGCCAGCAGCTCCCTTAGCGGGAGTCGTCCAGATACGCAGTATTTT.

The chain is built from TRBV28 and TRBJ1-4; possible D gene TRBD1, 5 bases. Germline V CDR1 and CDR2: MDHEN, SYDVKM. CDR3 length equals 13 residues. V shed 4 bases and J shed 7 bases, with 10 bases lying between them. DNA of the CDR3: TGTGCCAGCAGTTCGTCTAGGGGTGAAAAACTGTTTTTT. Its protein product is CASSSSRGEKLFF. The entire variable domain, with the rest obtained from reference TRBV28 and TRBJ1-4, is as follows: DVKVTQSSRYLVKRTGEKVFLECVQDMDHENMFWYRQDPGLGLRLIYFSYDVKMKEKGDIPEGYSVSREKKERFSLILESASTNQTSMYLCASSSSRGEKLFFGSGTQLSVL.

This clone was counted only a few times. This chain uses TRBV4-3 with TRBJ2-2; TRBD2 agrees at 11 bases. The CDR3 contains 18 residues. The germline V gene has CDR1 LGHNA and CDR2 YSLEER. Trimming removed 1 base from V and 3 bases from J; junction bases left unmatched: 7. CDR3 coding DNA: TGCGCCAGCAGCCAAGGAATAGCGGGAGGGTGGGACACCGGGGAGCTGTTTTTT. Encoded protein: CASSQGIAGGWDTGELFF.

A few counts support this clone. This rearrangement joins TRBV6-5 to TRBJ2-7; unclear D gene. This CDR3 has 11 amino acids. Between the trimmed V and J ends, which lost 6 bases and 3 bases, there was a span of 6 bases. The germline V gene encodes CDR1 MNHEY and CDR2 SVGAGI. The CDR3 bases are TGTGCCAGCAGCAGAAGCTACGAGCAGTACTTC. This sequence encodes CASSRSYEQYF.

The chain uses TRBV9 and TRBJ2-1; 11 positions agree with TRBD2. Trimming cost V 0 bases and J 10 bases; bases outside gene matches: 6. The CDR3 covers 15 residues. CDR1 SGDLS and CDR2 YYNGEE come from the germline V gene. The CDR3, as DNA: TGTGCCAGCAGCGTAGAACTAGCGGGAGCCCTAGAGCAGTTCTTC. Translation gives CASSVELAGALEQFF.

The chain links TRBV9 to TRBJ1-1; D unclear. The CDR3 is made up of 13 amino acids. With 4 bases removed from V and 4 bases from J, the gap between germline ends came to 11 bases. Germline values: CDR1 SGDLS, CDR2 YYNGEE. The CDR3 nucleotides read TGTGCCAGCAGCTTCGGTGTTACCACTGAAGCTTTCTTT. Its protein product is CASSFGVTTEAFF.

The J gene is TRBJ1-1, the V gene TRBV28; 9 bases match TRBD1. After removal of 1 base from V and 4 bases from J, the junction contained 4 bases not matched to a gene. This CDR3 has 15 residues. Looked up from germline, CDR1 is MDHEN and CDR2 is SYDVKM. The CDR3 sequence is CASSLLDRGSTEAFF. The CDR3 DNA reads as TGTGCCAGCAGTTTATTAGACAGGGGGTCCACTGAAGCTTTCTTT.

This chain uses TRBV18 with TRBJ1-3; 7 bases agree with TRBD1. After removal of 6 bases from V and 1 base from J, the junction contained 6 bases not matched to a gene. The length of the CDR3 is 15 residues. The germline V gene has CDR1 KGHSH and CDR2 LQKENI. DNA of the CDR3: TGTGCCAGCTCTCCCACAGGGGCGTCTGGAAACACCATATATTTT. It encodes CASSPTGASGNTIYF.

This chain connects TRBV18 to TRBJ1-4; possibly TRBD1 for D (5 bases). CDR1 is KGHSH and CDR2 is LQKENI in the germline V gene. The CDR3 contains 14 residues. The V end lost 3 bases, the J end lost 7 bases, and 12 bases lay between the germline ends. The CDR3 DNA reads as TGTGCCAGCTCACCGGGGAGGGGTTCTGAAAAACTGTTTTTT. This codes for CASSPGRGSEKLFF.

This clone was seen a few times. This chain joins TRBV7-8 and TRBJ2-7, with 10 positions matching TRBD2. Losses at the gene ends were 2 bases for V and 4 bases for J; bases not matched to a gene: 5. CDR3 length equals 15 residues. CDR1 SGHVS and CDR2 FQNEAQ come from the germline V gene. The CDR3 region has the DNA TGTGCCAGCAGCTTAAGCTCACTAGCGGGATACGAGCAGTACTTC. Its protein is CASSLSSLAGYEQYF.

The chain combines TRBV18 with TRBJ1-4, with TRBD1 matching over 10 bases. Per the germline V gene, CDR1 is KGHSH and CDR2 is LQKENI. CDR3 length: 14 residues. Trimming took 6 bases from V and 5 from J; bases not matched to a gene: 3. CDR3 in amino acids: CASSPGQGNEKLFF. The DNA of the CDR3 is TGTGCCAGCTCCCCGGGACAGGGGAATGAAAAACTGTTTTTT. The full variable domain, with the rest looked up from reference TRBV18 and TRBJ1-4, is NAGVMQNPRHLVRRRGQEARLRCSPMKGHSHVYWYRQLPEEGLKFMVYLQKENIIDESGMPKERFSAEFPKEGPSILRIQQVVRGDSAAYFCASSPGQGNEKLFFGSGTQLSVL.

V usage is TRBV29-1 and J usage is TRBJ2-3, with unresolved D. The V gene lost 7 bases and the J gene lost 2 bases, with 13 bases spanning the gap. The CDR3 is made up of 13 amino acids. CDR1 SQVTM and CDR2 ANQGSEA come from the germline V gene. The CDR3 loop reads CSAAREDTDTQYF. CDR3 DNA sequence: TGCAGCGCCGCACGCGAAGACACAGATACGCAGTATTTT.

The chain couples TRBV19 to TRBJ1-5; a weak D match, TRBD1 (6 bases). This CDR3 comprises 16 residues. Per the germline V gene, CDR1 is LNHDA and CDR2 is SQIVND (reference sequence). V lost 6 bases and J 7 bases, leaving 22 bases between the germline ends. The CDR3 loop is CASRPPEGDQLQPQHF. CDR3 in DNA: TGTGCCAGTAGGCCTCCCGAGGGGGACCAACTACAGCCCCAGCATTTT.

The gene calls are TRBV10-3 and TRBJ2-2; D not certain. This CDR3 is 13 amino acids long. Germline loops: CDR1 ENHRY, CDR2 SYGVKD. Trimming stripped 7 bases from V and 5 bases from J, with 11 bases between. The CDR3: CAITKDSTGELFF. The CDR3 DNA reads as TGTGCCATCACCAAAGACTCAACCGGGGAGCTGTTTTTT.

CDR3 protein: CASSPGQGFTDTQYF. The CDR3 DNA sequence: TGTGCCAGCAGCCCGGGACAGGGGTTTACAGATACGCAGTATTTT. The genes are TRBV13 and TRBJ2-3, with TRBD1 matching 10 bases. V lost 5 bases to trimming and J lost 3 bases; unmatched junction nucleotides: 5. This CDR3 has 15 amino acids. CDR1 is PRHDT, CDR2 FYEKMQ, per germline (reference sequence).

This clone was found a few times. This sequence joins TRBV6-5 and TRBJ2-2; D call uncertain. V was clipped by 6 bases and J by 3 bases, with 5 bases between them. Germline V lookup: CDR1 MNHEY, CDR2 SVGAGI. This CDR3 comprises 12 residues. The CDR3 sequence: CASSLDTGELFF. The CDR3 region has the DNA TGTGCCAGCAGCCTCGACACCGGGGAGCTGTTTTTT.

This clone was picked up a small number of times. This sequence joins TRBV29-1 and TRBJ2-1, with 9 bases that match TRBD1. Germline CDR1 and CDR2: SQVTM and ANQGSEA. The ends lost 6 bases at V and 5 bases at J; junction bases unmatched: 8. CDR3 size: 14 residues. The CDR3, as DNA: TGCAGCGTCCACGGCGGGACAGGGCACAATGAGCAGTTCTTC. This sequence encodes CSVHGGTGHNEQFF.

The CDR3 sequence: CASSRTGLRTDTQYF. CDR3 sequence (DNA): TGTGCCAGCAGCCGGACGGGACTTCGCACAGATACGCAGTATTTT. V usage is TRBV7-6 and J usage is TRBJ2-3; TRBD2 is a possible D gene (6 bases). The CDR3 length is 15 residues. Per the germline V gene, CDR1 is SGHVS and CDR2 is FNYEAQ. The germline V and J ends were trimmed by 5 bases and 1 base, with 13 bases remaining between them.

DNA for the CDR3: TGTGCCAGCAGTTCCACCGGGACAGGGGTTCATTTAGCTGGAAACACCATATATTTT. Translation gives CASSSTGTGVHLAGNTIYF. The chain links TRBV28 to TRBJ1-3; 10 bases line up with TRBD1. The CDR3 sequence is 19 residues long. V shed 4 bases, J shed 2 bases, and the junction held 14 bases outside the gene matches. The germline CDR1 and CDR2 sequences are MDHEN and SYDVKM.

The table lists this clone with a few counts. The CDR3 spells CAIKPGPSAYEQYF. The CDR3 nucleotides read TGTGCCATCAAACCGGGTCCCTCTGCATACGAGCAGTACTTC. This chain joins TRBV10-3 and TRBJ2-7; no reliable D call. Germline V gene lookup returns CDR1 ENHRY and CDR2 SYGVKD. The CDR3 spans 14 residues. V was trimmed by 7 bases and J by 4 bases, leaving 17 bases between them.

This clone showed up just a few times. The chain combines TRBV5-1 with TRBJ2-1; D uncertain. Germline assignment: CDR1 SGHRS and CDR2 YFSETQ. Trimming shortened V by 0 bases and J by 3 bases, and 4 bases separated the two germline ends. The CDR3 totals 13 residues. The CDR3 DNA sequence: TGCGCCAGCAGCTTGGACTACTACAATGAGCAGTTCTTC. Residues: CASSLDYYNEQFF.

CDR3 coding DNA: TGTGCCAGCAGTGGAACAGGGGGCTCGGGCTATGGCTACACCTTC. Amino acids: CASSGTGGSGYGYTF. The chain carries TRBV25-1 and TRBJ1-2; 9 bases agree with TRBD1. Trimming took 4 bases from V and 4 from J; bases not matched to a gene: 7. The CDR3 sequence is 15 residues long. Germline loops: CDR1 MGHDK, CDR2 SYGVNS.

The chain uses TRBV7-2 and TRBJ2-5; tentatively, D is TRBD2 (5 bases). CDR1 and CDR2 (germline): SGHTA, FQGNSA. The CDR3 covers 11 residues. Trimming took off 5 bases at V and 7 bases at J, with 8 bases between the two ends. CDR3: CASSREGTQYF. Here the CDR3 DNA reads TGTGCCAGCAGCCGTGAGGGGACCCAGTACTTC.

This clone has a handful of counts. The chain has TRBV30 and TRBJ1-1; 8 bases map to TRBD1. CDR1 and CDR2 from the germline V gene are GTSNPN and SVGIG (reference sequence). This CDR3 has 12 amino acids. The ends lost 5 bases at V and 4 bases at J; junction bases unmatched: 3. Here the CDR3 reads CAWDRGGTEAFF. The CDR3 DNA reads TGTGCCTGGGACAGGGGAGGCACTGAAGCTTTCTTT.

The CDR3 bases are TGTGCCAGTAGCGCGCTGGTGGGGGCATCCGGACGGGGCTACACCTTC. Translated: CASSALVGASGRGYTF. The chain has TRBV19 and TRBJ1-2, with a weak D call TRBD1 (6 bases). Germline V gives CDR1 LNHDA, CDR2 SQIVND (reference sequence). The CDR3 is made up of 16 amino acids. The germline V and J ends were trimmed by 6 bases and 8 bases, with 25 bases remaining between them.

The chain joins TRBV11-1 to TRBJ1-2; D not certain. The germline V and J ends were trimmed by 5 bases and 4 bases, with 11 bases remaining between them. This CDR3 has 13 amino acids. CDR1 SGHAT and CDR2 FQDESV come from the germline V gene (reference sequence). CDR3 loop: CASSGGGVYGYTF. The CDR3, as DNA: TGTGCCAGCAGCGGTGGAGGTGTCTATGGCTACACCTTC.